This is a list of T cell receptor beta chains from one sample in a study of T cell responses to AZD1222 COVID-19 vaccine. The table came from immunoSEQ multiplex PCR; TCRdb's copy has only in-frame clones and leaves some out. The table has tens of thousands of clones, 85% to 90% seen once. This sample comprised peripheral blood, obtained on day 0 of AZD1222 vaccination. The receptors derive from an adult in good health. CDR3s include the opening cysteine and the closing phenylalanine or tryptophan. The order of the fields is D gene, V gene, J gene, clone size, CDR3 protein, CDR3 DNA. The D gene is left open where the match is weak. Expanded clones get a size class; other rows say once, few or many, or leave the size out.

D gene: .; V gene: TRBV3-1/TRBV3-2; J gene: TRBJ1-2; clone size: once; CDR3 protein: CASSLPGGDYGYTF; CDR3 DNA: TGTGCCAGCAGCCTCCCCGGGGGGGACTATGGCTACACCTTC
D gene: .; V gene: TRBV10-1; J gene: TRBJ1-5; clone size: .; CDR3 protein: CASSLDSNQPQHF; CDR3 DNA: TGCGCCAGCAGCCTAGATAGCAATCAGCCCCAGCATTTT
D gene: .; V gene: TRBV5-1; J gene: TRBJ1-2; clone size: .; CDR3 protein: CASSLLSTDGYTF; CDR3 DNA: TGCGCCAGCAGCCTACTTTCGACAGATGGCTACACCTTC
D gene: .; V gene: TRBV6-5; J gene: TRBJ1-4; clone size: few; CDR3 protein: CALSGLANEKLFF; CDR3 DNA: TGTGCCCTTTCAGGGTTGGCTAATGAAAAACTGTTTTTT
D gene: TRBD2; V gene: TRBV5-6; J gene: TRBJ2-2; clone size: .; CDR3 protein: CASSMTSGSVRGTGELFF; CDR3 DNA: TGTGCCAGCAGCATGACTAGCGGGAGCGTCCGTGGCACCGGGGAGCTGTTTTTT
D gene: TRBD1; V gene: TRBV28; J gene: TRBJ2-1; clone size: once; CDR3 protein: CASSHIRTGVNEQFF; CDR3 DNA: TGTGCCAGCAGTCATATCCGGACAGGGGTCAATGAGCAGTTCTTC
D gene: .; V gene: TRBV21-1; J gene: TRBJ1-5; clone size: .; CDR3 protein: CASSTLGPGQGGNQPQHF; CDR3 DNA: TGTGCCAGCAGCACATTGGGGCCGGGACAGGGGGGCAATCAGCCCCAGCATTTT
D gene: .; V gene: TRBV7-2; J gene: TRBJ1-2; clone size: .; CDR3 protein: CASSLDGGWSYGYTF; CDR3 DNA: TGTGCCAGCAGCTTAGATGGGGGCTGGAGCTATGGCTACACCTTC
D gene: .; V gene: TRBV28; J gene: TRBJ1-1; clone size: few; CDR3 protein: CASSTWRRNTEAFF; CDR3 DNA: TGTGCCAGCAGCACCTGGCGGCGGAACACTGAAGCTTTCTTT
D gene: .; V gene: TRBV11-2; J gene: TRBJ2-3; clone size: .; CDR3 protein: CASSLAQEQDTQYF; CDR3 DNA: TGTGCCAGCAGCTTAGCCCAAGAGCAAGATACGCAGTATTTT
D gene: .; V gene: TRBV6-2/TRBV6-3; J gene: TRBJ2-1; clone size: .; CDR3 protein: CASSYRYNEQFF; CDR3 DNA: TGTGCCAGCAGTTACCGATACAATGAGCAGTTCTTC
D gene: .; V gene: TRBV3-1/TRBV3-2; J gene: TRBJ1-1; clone size: .; CDR3 protein: CASSQVSVGNTEAFF; CDR3 DNA: TGTGCCAGCAGCCAAGTGTCGGTGGGGAACACTGAAGCTTTCTTT
D gene: .; V gene: TRBV21-1; J gene: TRBJ2-2; clone size: few; CDR3 protein: CASSKVPANTGELFF; CDR3 DNA: TGTGCCAGCAGCAAAGTACCGGCGAACACCGGGGAGCTGTTTTTT
D gene: .; V gene: TRBV11-2; J gene: TRBJ2-7; clone size: .; CDR3 protein: CASSLGAGGEQYF; CDR3 DNA: TGTGCCAGCAGCTTAGGGGCAGGCGGGGAGCAGTACTTC
D gene: TRBD2; V gene: TRBV24-1; J gene: TRBJ2-1; clone size: once; CDR3 protein: CATSDWTSGADNEQFF; CDR3 DNA: TGTGCCACCAGTGACTGGACTAGCGGGGCCGACAATGAGCAGTTCTTC
D gene: .; V gene: TRBV5-1; J gene: TRBJ1-4; clone size: .; CDR3 protein: CASSRMGGTNEKLFF; CDR3 DNA: TGCGCCAGCAGCCGTATGGGGGGTACTAATGAAAAACTGTTTTTT
D gene: .; V gene: TRBV11-2; J gene: TRBJ2-7; clone size: .; CDR3 protein: CASSLAAGNSYEQYF; CDR3 DNA: TGTGCCAGCAGCTTGGCCGCCGGGAACTCCTACGAGCAGTACTTC
D gene: TRBD1; V gene: TRBV28; J gene: TRBJ1-1; clone size: .; CDR3 protein: CASSKTGGGTEAFF; CDR3 DNA: TGTGCCAGCAGCAAGACAGGGGGCGGCACTGAAGCTTTCTTT
D gene: .; V gene: TRBV9; J gene: TRBJ1-5; clone size: .; CDR3 protein: CASSDVRTPQGNQPQHF; CDR3 DNA: TGTGCCAGCAGCGACGTCCGGACCCCGCAGGGCAATCAGCCCCAGCATTTT
D gene: TRBD2; V gene: TRBV28; J gene: TRBJ2-3; clone size: .; CDR3 protein: CASSLGTSGTNTDTQYF; CDR3 DNA: TGTGCCAGCAGTTTGGGGACTAGCGGGACAAACACAGATACGCAGTATTTT
D gene: .; V gene: TRBV7-9; J gene: TRBJ2-1; clone size: .; CDR3 protein: CASRGGGVYNEQFF; CDR3 DNA: TGTGCCAGCAGGGGCGGAGGGGTGTACAATGAGCAGTTCTTC
D gene: .; V gene: TRBV5-5; J gene: TRBJ2-7; clone size: .; CDR3 protein: CASSLQGSYEQYF; CDR3 DNA: TGTGCCAGCAGCTTGCAGGGTTCCTACGAGCAGTACTTC
D gene: TRBD2; V gene: TRBV7-9; J gene: TRBJ2-7; clone size: .; CDR3 protein: CASSPGTSGNSLF; CDR3 DNA: TGTGCCAGCAGCCCAGGGACTAGCGGGAACTCCCTATTC
D gene: TRBD1; V gene: TRBV5-6; J gene: TRBJ2-1; clone size: .; CDR3 protein: CASSGGVFGTGLNEQFF; CDR3 DNA: TGTGCCAGCAGCGGGGGCGTTTTCGGGACAGGGTTAAATGAGCAGTTCTTC
D gene: TRBD1; V gene: TRBV28; J gene: TRBJ1-1; clone size: .; CDR3 protein: CASSLGTGNTEAFF; CDR3 DNA: TGTGCCAGCAGTTTGGGGACAGGGAACACTGAAGCTTTCTTT
D gene: TRBD1; V gene: TRBV11-3; J gene: TRBJ2-5; clone size: once; CDR3 protein: CASSGWTGRQETQYF; CDR3 DNA: TGTGCCAGCAGTGGATGGACAGGGAGACAAGAGACCCAGTACTTC
D gene: .; V gene: TRBV4-1; J gene: TRBJ2-1; clone size: .; CDR3 protein: CASSRGGLAILGNEQFF; CDR3 DNA: TGCGCCAGCAGCCGCGGCGGGCTAGCGATTTTGGGCAATGAGCAGTTCTTC
D gene: .; V gene: TRBV5-6; J gene: TRBJ2-5; clone size: .; CDR3 protein: CASGRQETQYF; CDR3 DNA: TGTGCCAGCGGGAGACAAGAGACCCAGTACTTC
D gene: .; V gene: TRBV7-9; J gene: TRBJ1-1; clone size: .; CDR3 protein: CASSSTTGSLNTEAFF; CDR3 DNA: TGTGCCAGCAGCTCCACTACAGGGTCTTTGAACACTGAAGCTTTCTTT
D gene: .; V gene: TRBV6-5; J gene: TRBJ2-3; clone size: .; CDR3 protein: CASERGTDTQYF; CDR3 DNA: TGTGCCAGCGAACGGGGCACAGATACGCAGTATTTT
D gene: .; V gene: TRBV7-6; J gene: TRBJ2-7; clone size: few; CDR3 protein: CASSLYSLDEQYF; CDR3 DNA: TGTGCCAGCAGCTTGTACAGTCTCGACGAGCAGTACTTC
D gene: TRBD1; V gene: TRBV7-3; J gene: TRBJ2-7; clone size: .; CDR3 protein: CASSLKAVGQGYEQYF; CDR3 DNA: TGTGCCAGCAGCTTAAAGGCGGTGGGACAGGGGTACGAGCAGTACTTC
D gene: TRBD2; V gene: TRBV5-4; J gene: TRBJ2-2; clone size: .; CDR3 protein: CASSFRLAVGTGELFF; CDR3 DNA: TGTGCCAGCAGCTTCCGACTAGCGGTGGGCACCGGGGAGCTGTTTTTT
D gene: TRBD2; V gene: TRBV4-1; J gene: TRBJ2-2; clone size: .; CDR3 protein: CASSQLAGGPGELFF; CDR3 DNA: TGCGCCAGCAGCCAATTAGCGGGAGGGCCCGGGGAGCTGTTTTTT
D gene: .; V gene: TRBV5-1; J gene: TRBJ1-1; clone size: .; CDR3 protein: CASSTASTRGMNTEAFF; CDR3 DNA: TGCGCCAGCAGCACCGCCTCGACACGGGGCATGAACACTGAAGCTTTCTTT
D gene: .; V gene: TRBV5-1; J gene: TRBJ2-7; clone size: .; CDR3 protein: CASSLGQGRRVGPSYEQYF; CDR3 DNA: TGCGCCAGCAGCTTGGGCCAGGGGAGGCGGGTCGGGCCCTCCTACGAGCAGTACTTC
D gene: .; V gene: TRBV15; J gene: TRBJ2-1; clone size: .; CDR3 protein: CATSRGQGNEQFF; CDR3 DNA: TGTGCCACCAGCAGAGGCCAGGGAAATGAGCAGTTCTTC
D gene: .; V gene: TRBV19; J gene: TRBJ1-1; clone size: .; CDR3 protein: CASSPWRTAMNTEAFF; CDR3 DNA: TGTGCCAGTAGTCCGTGGAGGACAGCGATGAACACTGAAGCTTTCTTT
D gene: .; V gene: TRBV29-1; J gene: TRBJ2-3; clone size: .; CDR3 protein: CSARPGLPPTDTQYF; CDR3 DNA: TGCAGCGCGCGGCCGGGGTTACCCCCCACAGATACGCAGTATTTT
D gene: .; V gene: TRBV2; J gene: TRBJ2-1; clone size: .; CDR3 protein: CASSEGPPYNEQFF; CDR3 DNA: TGTGCCAGCAGTGAGGGGCCCCCTTACAATGAGCAGTTCTTC
D gene: .; V gene: TRBV6-5; J gene: TRBJ1-6; clone size: .; CDR3 protein: CASSYAGTRHF; CDR3 DNA: TGTGCCAGCAGTTACGCCGGGACACGCCACTTT
D gene: .; V gene: TRBV21-1; J gene: TRBJ2-3; clone size: .; CDR3 protein: CASSMEDRLCTDTQYF; CDR3 DNA: TGTGCCAGCAGCATGGAGGACCGGTTGTGCACAGATACGCAGTATTTT
D gene: TRBD1; V gene: TRBV7-2; J gene: TRBJ1-4; clone size: .; CDR3 protein: CASSRGTGALNEKLFF; CDR3 DNA: TGTGCCAGCAGCAGGGGGACAGGGGCCCTTAATGAAAAACTGTTTTTT
D gene: .; V gene: TRBV5-1; J gene: TRBJ1-4; clone size: .; CDR3 protein: CASSFSTVDEKLFF; CDR3 DNA: TGCGCCAGCAGCTTTTCGACGGTGGACGAAAAACTGTTTTTT
D gene: .; V gene: TRBV11-3; J gene: TRBJ2-2; clone size: .; CDR3 protein: CASSLGHNTGELFF; CDR3 DNA: TGTGCCAGCAGCTTAGGACACAACACCGGGGAGCTGTTTTTT
D gene: TRBD1; V gene: TRBV18; J gene: TRBJ2-7; clone size: once; CDR3 protein: CASSPGTGPAEQYF; CDR3 DNA: TGTGCCAGCTCACCAGGGACAGGTCCTGCCGAGCAGTACTTC
D gene: .; V gene: TRBV24-1; J gene: TRBJ2-2; clone size: once; CDR3 protein: CATSTGTGELFF; CDR3 DNA: TGTGCCACTTCCACAGGGACCGGGGAGCTGTTTTTT
D gene: TRBD2; V gene: TRBV9; J gene: TRBJ2-7; clone size: .; CDR3 protein: CASSKEASGRVLEQYF; CDR3 DNA: TGTGCCAGCAGCAAAGAGGCTAGCGGGAGGGTACTCGAGCAGTACTTC